The T cell receptor beta chain under discussion was sequenced for a study of shared clonotypes between healthy human individuals. Germline loops: CDR1 SGDLS, CDR2 YYNGEE. V lost 3 bases, J lost 0 bases, and 4 bases stayed unmatched. The CDR3 has 15 residues. Profiled with immunoSEQ multiplex PCR; TCRdb holds only in-frame clones, not every one. This sample has some 1,900,000 clones, with approximately 94% found just once. Naive CD8 cells comprised CD45RO-negative, CCR7-positively selected cells, excluding terminally differentiated effector memory CD45RA+ cells. The chain is built from TRBV9 and TRBJ1-2; 8 positions agree with TRBD1. Sample: naive CD8+ T cells sorted from blood. The TCR sequence derives from a man aged 18 to 35 in good health. Here the CDR3 DNA reads TGTGCCAGCAGCGCCCGGACAGGGACTAACTATGGCTACACCTTC. Translated: CASSARTGTNYGYTF.